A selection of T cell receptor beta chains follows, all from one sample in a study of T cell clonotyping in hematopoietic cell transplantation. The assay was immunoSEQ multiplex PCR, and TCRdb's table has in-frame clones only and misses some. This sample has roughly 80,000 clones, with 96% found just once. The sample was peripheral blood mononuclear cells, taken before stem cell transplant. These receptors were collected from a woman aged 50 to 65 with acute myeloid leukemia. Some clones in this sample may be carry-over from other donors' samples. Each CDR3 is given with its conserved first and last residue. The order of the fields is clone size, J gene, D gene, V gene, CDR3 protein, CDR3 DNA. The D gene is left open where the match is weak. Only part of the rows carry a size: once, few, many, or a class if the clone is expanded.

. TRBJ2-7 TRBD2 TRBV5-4 CASSRATSLSEQYF TGTGCCAGCAGCCGCGCGACTAGCCTCTCCGAGCAGTACTTC
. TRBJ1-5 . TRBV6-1 CASSMNRGEPQHF TGTGCCAGCAGCATGAACCGAGGGGAGCCCCAGCATTTT
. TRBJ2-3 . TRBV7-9 CASSTRLGADTQYF TGTGCCAGCAGCACCAGACTAGGGGCCGATACGCAGTATTTT
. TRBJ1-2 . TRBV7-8 CASSLVGDYGYTF TGTGCCAGCAGCTTAGTAGGGGACTATGGCTACACCTTC
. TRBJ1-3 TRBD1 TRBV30 CAWRSGTAWGTIYF TGTGCCTGGAGATCCGGGACAGCCTGGGGCACCATATATTTT
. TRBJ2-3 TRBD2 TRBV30 CAWTPTSGRTDTQYF TGTGCCTGGACCCCGACTAGCGGACGCACAGATACGCAGTATTTT
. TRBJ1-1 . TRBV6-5 CASSYGDQGTYTEAFF TGTGCCAGCAGTTACGGGGACCAGGGGACGTACACTGAAGCTTTCTTT
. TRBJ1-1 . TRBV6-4 CASSVDRGGNTEAFF TGTGCCAGCAGTGTCGACAGAGGGGGGAACACTGAAGCTTTCTTT
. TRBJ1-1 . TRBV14 CASSQERVATEAFF TGTGCCAGCAGCCAAGAAAGGGTGGCCACTGAAGCTTTCTTT
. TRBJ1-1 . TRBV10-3 CAISAGQLNTEAFF TGTGCCATCAGTGCTGGACAGCTGAACACTGAAGCTTTCTTT
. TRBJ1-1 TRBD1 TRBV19 CASRRQGKGTEAFF TGTGCCAGTAGGAGACAGGGGAAAGGCACTGAAGCTTTCTTT
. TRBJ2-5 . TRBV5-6 CASSAAGKETQYF TGTGCCAGCAGCGCCGCTGGTAAAGAGACCCAGTACTTC
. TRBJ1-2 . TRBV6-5 CASRRQVEGYTF TGTGCCAGCAGAAGACAGGTTGAAGGCTACACCTTC
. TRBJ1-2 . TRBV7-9 CASSPSVHPNYGYTF TGTGCCAGCAGCCCGAGCGTTCATCCGAACTATGGCTACACCTTC
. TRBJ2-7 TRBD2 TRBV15 CATKPGRGNSYEQYF TGTGCCACCAAACCCGGGCGGGGGAACTCCTACGAGCAGTACTTC
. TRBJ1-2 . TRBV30 CAWREDSSYGYTF TGTGCCTGGAGGGAGGACAGTTCCTATGGCTACACCTTC
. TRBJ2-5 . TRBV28 CASRASGETQYF TGTGCCAGCAGGGCGAGCGGGGAGACCCAGTACTTC
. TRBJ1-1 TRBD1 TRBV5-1 CATRGTADEAFF TGCGCCACCAGGGGGACAGCGGATGAAGCTTTCTTT
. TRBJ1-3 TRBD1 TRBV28 CASSLAGTVTGNTIYF TGTGCCAGCAGTTTGGCGGGGACAGTTACTGGAAACACCATATATTTT
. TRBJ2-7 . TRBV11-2 CASSLVGFIYEQYF TGTGCCAGCAGCTTAGTAGGGTTTATATACGAGCAGTACTTC
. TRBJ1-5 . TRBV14 CASSQTGNNQPQHF TGTGCCAGCAGCCAAACAGGGAACAATCAGCCCCAGCATTTT
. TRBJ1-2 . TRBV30 CAWSSGVDHGCTF TGTGCCTGGAGTTCGGGCGTAGATCATGGCTGCACCTTC
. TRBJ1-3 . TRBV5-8 CASSSGTLAGNTIYF TGTGCCAGCAGCTCAGGGACACTGGCTGGAAACACCATATATTTT
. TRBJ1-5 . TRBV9 CASSAGRYSNQPQHF TGTGCCAGCAGCGCGGGTCGATATAGCAATCAGCCCCAGCATTTT
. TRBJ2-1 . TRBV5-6 CASSLVGSSYNEQFF TGTGCCAGCAGCTTGGTTGGCAGCTCCTACAATGAGCAGTTCTTC
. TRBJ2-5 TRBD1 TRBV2 CASSIQGAWKTQYF TGTGCCAGCAGTATTCAGGGGGCTTGGAAGACCCAGTACTTC
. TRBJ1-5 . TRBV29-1 CSVGGGNSNQPQHF TGCAGCGTTGGGGGAGGTAATAGCAATCAGCCCCAGCATTTT
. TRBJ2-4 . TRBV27 CASRFGSGALRNIQYF TGTGCCAGCAGGTTTGGTTCAGGGGCATTGAGAAACATTCAGTACTTC
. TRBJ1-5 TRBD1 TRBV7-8 CASSAGQQINSNQPQHF TGTGCCAGCAGCGCGGGACAGCAGATTAATAGCAATCAGCCCCAGCATTTT
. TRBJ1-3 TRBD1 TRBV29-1 CSVGGQGGNTIYF TGCAGCGTTGGCGGACAGGGTGGAAACACCATATATTTT
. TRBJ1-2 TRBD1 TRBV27 CASSPTGNYGYTF TGTGCCAGCAGCCCGACAGGGAACTATGGCTACACCTTC
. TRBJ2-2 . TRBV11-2 CASSFSAGELFF TGTGCCAGCAGCTTTTCAGCCGGGGAGCTGTTTTTT
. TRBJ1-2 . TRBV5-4 CASGLVSNYGYTF TGTGCCAGCGGTTTAGTTTCTAACTATGGCTACACCTTC
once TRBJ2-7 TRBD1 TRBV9 CASSVADRGAYEQYF TGTGCCAGCAGCGTAGCCGACAGGGGGGCCTACGAGCAGTACTTC
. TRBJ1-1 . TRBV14 CASSRPGTWANTEAFF TGTGCCAGCAGCCGTCCCGGGACATGGGCGAACACTGAAGCTTTCTTT
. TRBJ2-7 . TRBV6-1 CASSEAGRGWVNEQYF TGTGCCAGCAGTGAAGCGGGCCGCGGGTGGGTTAACGAGCAGTACTTC
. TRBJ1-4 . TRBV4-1 CASSPSDRLNEKLFF TGCGCCAGCAGCCCGAGTGACAGATTAAATGAAAAACTGTTTTTT
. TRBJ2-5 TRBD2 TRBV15 CATSGSGRAGTQYF TGTGCCACCAGCGGAAGCGGGAGGGCCGGGACCCAGTACTTC
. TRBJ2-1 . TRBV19 CASSIGWGMDNEQFF TGTGCCAGTAGTATAGGTTGGGGGATGGACAATGAGCAGTTCTTC
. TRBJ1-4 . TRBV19 CASSIGALRTNEKLFF TGTGCCAGTAGTATTGGTGCCCTTAGAACTAATGAAAAACTGTTTTTT